This T cell receptor beta chain was recovered during a study of identical twins. One entry per CDR3 protein, called by TCRdb with MiXCR from the 5' RACE reads. The sample records some 190,000 distinct CDR3 sequences, approximately 16% being singletons. The length of the CDR3 is 13 residues. Trimming removed 5 bases at V and 9 bases at J, with 15 bases between. In this sample, this clonotype turned up a few times. The same data also went into a second study, on T cells expressing NK-cell markers.

The chain carries TRBV12-3 or TRBV12-4 and TRBJ2-3; tentative D call: TRBD2 (5 bases). The sequence came from a woman between 18 and 29 years old in good health. The sample taken for sequencing was CD8+ T cells sorted from blood. In nucleotides, the CDR3 is TGTGCCAGCAGTCCGCATGAAGAGGGAACGCAGTATTTT. Protein product: CASSPHEEGTQYF.